The rows below give T cell receptor beta chains drawn from one sample of a study of PD-L1 blockade in urothelial cancer. Method: immunoSEQ multiplex PCR; TCRdb's copy keeps in-frame clones and lacks some. The sample has 55,000 to 70,000 clones; about four fifths are singletons. This specimen was PBMCs, taken around atezolizumab (anti-PD-L1) treatment. The receptor source for this set is a man between 65 and 85 years old with urothelial cancer. The CDR3 runs from the conserved cysteine through the conserved F or W. Fields, in order: clone size, D gene, V gene, J gene, CDR3 protein, CDR3 DNA. D genes are given only for firm matches. Rows may omit the clone size; those that give it use once, few, many or a size class.

once,.,TRBV29-1,TRBJ2-3,CSVELSGVTDTQYF,TGCAGCGTTGAATTATCGGGGGTCACAGATACGCAGTATTTT
once,TRBD2,TRBV14,TRBJ2-5,CASSSLLLREGAETQYF,TGTGCCAGCAGCTCCCTACTACTGAGGGAGGGCGCGGAGACCCAGTACTTC
.,.,TRBV18,TRBJ1-5,CASSGRDQPQHF,TGTGCCAGCTCAGGGAGGGATCAGCCCCAGCATTTT
once,.,TRBV9,TRBJ2-4,CASSARLDRNIQYF,TGTGCCAGCAGCGCGAGACTAGATCGTAACATTCAGTACTTC
.,.,TRBV6-6,TRBJ2-1,CASSYGGSYNEQFF,TGTGCCAGCAGTTACGGAGGTTCCTACAATGAGCAGTTCTTC
.,TRBD2,TRBV11-1,TRBJ2-1,CASSLQLAGDNEQFF,TGTGCCAGCAGCTTACAACTAGCGGGAGACAATGAGCAGTTCTTC
.,TRBD1,TRBV25-1,TRBJ1-2,CASRAQGALNYGYTF,TGTGCCAGCCGAGCCCAGGGGGCCTTAAACTATGGCTACACCTTC
.,.,TRBV5-1,TRBJ1-4,CASSLAIGATNEKLFF,TGCGCCAGCAGCTTGGCAATCGGGGCAACTAATGAAAAACTGTTTTTT
.,TRBD1,TRBV2,TRBJ1-4,CASSADGTGARNEKLFF,TGTGCCAGCAGTGCGGATGGGACAGGGGCACGTAATGAAAAACTGTTTTTT
.,TRBD2,TRBV6-5,TRBJ2-3,CALREGLGDTQYF,TGTGCCCTCAGGGAGGGCCTCGGAGATACGCAGTATTTT